This T cell receptor beta chain was captured in a study of OX40 agonist ivuxolimab in advanced cancers. Findings and caveats of the study: With doses of 0.1-3.0 mg/kg, partial responders showed among the lowest clonal expansion. Some of the nonresponding patients also showed low levels of normalized T-cell clonal expansion.

Patients were ineligible given autoimmune disease history or systemic immunosuppression. Sampled blood was obtained at baseline, cycle 4 day 1, and cycle 7 day 1. The repertoire was sequenced with immunoSEQ multiplex PCR; TCRdb's copy has only in-frame clones and lacks some. The profile shows about 53,000 clones, approximately 90% of them singletons. As to this clone: Its target is not known.

This CDR3 is built from 17 residues. The rearrangement links TRBV21-1 to TRBJ1-3; TRBD1 was called by the table and not checked on the DNA. TRBV21-1 is shown as a pseudogene. The sample consisted of CD4+ or CD8+ T cells sorted from blood, taken in a trial of the OX40 agonist ivuxolimab. The receptor comes from an adult with an advanced solid tumor such as melanoma, head and neck, liver or kidney cancer. The CDR3 nucleotides read TGTGCCAGCAGCCTCCGCCCGACAGGGCACTCTGGAAACACCATATATTTT. Residues: CASSLRPTGHSGNTIYF.